This T cell receptor (beta chain) emerged from a study of T cell responses to AZD1222 COVID-19 vaccine. Overall study findings and caveats: It should be noted that donors were predominantly white British and more often female, and clonal diversity was possibly underestimated. AZD1222 recipients seropositive at baseline numbered only six or seven. None of the repertoires were sampled until the peak T cell response had passed. Variant regions that are unmutated are reportedly the target of nearly half of spike-specific TCRs.

The CDR3 totals 14 residues. The J segment lost 5 bases and the V segment lost 9 bases, leaving 10 bases of the junction unmatched. CDR1 and CDR2 from the germline V gene are MNHEY and SVGAGI. A note on this clone: Its antigen is unknown.

Sequencing used immunoSEQ multiplex PCR; TCRdb keeps in-frame clones, though not all of them. The table lists 65,000 to 75,000 clones, around four fifths of them singletons. This TCR was sampled from an adult in good health. This chain uses TRBV6-5 with TRBJ2-7, with 10 nucleotides matching TRBD2. Sequencing used peripheral blood, obtained on day 0 of AZD1222 vaccination. The CDR3 DNA sequence: TGTGCCAGTAAGCATAGCGGGGGGTCCCACGAGCAGTACTTC. It translates to CASKHSGGSHEQYF.